The 5 T cell receptor beta chains below come from one sample, sequenced in a study of blood T cells in healthy people across ages. A second roughly 6 to 12 cycle PCR used barcoded and J-beta primers. TCRdb analysed the 5' RACE reads with MiXCR anew, one entry per CDR3 protein. The table includes fewer than 1,000,000 distinct CDR3 sequences, roughly 46% detected once. The sequenced sample was blood. The receptors come from an elderly man in good health.

The V gene is TRBV20-1, the J gene TRBJ2-3; 7 positions agree with TRBD1. In germline, CDR1 is DFQATT, CDR2 SNEGSKA (reference sequence). There are 15 residues in the CDR3. V shed 1 base and J 2 bases; nucleotides not matched to a gene: 6. CDR3: CSARVGTAITDTQYF. For the CDR3, the DNA is TGCAGTGCTAGAGTAGGGACAGCGATCACAGATACGCAGTATTTT.

V is TRBV20-1 and J is TRBJ2-5; 10 nucleotides match TRBD2. Germline V lookup: CDR1 DFQATT, CDR2 SNEGSKA (reference sequence). The CDR3 runs 15 residues. The J segment lost 4 bases and the V segment lost 5 bases, leaving 10 bases of the junction unmatched. The CDR3 sequence is CSARRIAGGPETQYF. CDR3 DNA sequence: TGCAGTGCTCGAAGGATAGCGGGGGGACCAGAGACCCAGTACTTC.

The gene calls are TRBV5-1 and TRBJ2-5, with 9 bases that match TRBD1. The germline V gene encodes CDR1 SGHRS and CDR2 YFSETQ. Losses at the gene ends were 4 bases for V and 11 bases for J; bases not matched to a gene: 9. This CDR3 contains 13 residues. Written as DNA, the CDR3 is TGCGCCAGCAGCGGACAGGGGAACTACGTGCAGTACTTC. Its protein is CASSGQGNYVQYF. Based on the CDR3 plus reference TRBV5-1 and TRBJ2-5, the full variable domain is KAGVTQTPRYLIKTRGQQVTLSCSPISGHRSVSWYQQTPGQGLQFLFEYFSETQRNKGNFPGRFSGRQFSNSRSEMNVSTLELGDSALYLCASSGQGNYVQYFGPGTRLLVL.

The rearrangement links TRBV3-1 to TRBJ2-1; TRBD1 is a possible D gene (6 bases). The CDR3 totals 13 residues. Germline V lookup: CDR1 LGHDT, CDR2 YNNKEL (reference sequence). Trimming stripped 0 bases from V and 7 bases from J, with 7 bases between. The DNA for the CDR3 is TGTGCCAGCAGCCAAGACGACAGGAATGAGCAGTTCTTC. As protein: CASSQDDRNEQFF.

To note about this clonotype: It is unclear where the CDR3 begins or ends on the DNA, so no DNA is shown, and the CDR3 is as TCRdb lists it. The genes are TRBV12-3 or TRBV12-4 and TRBJ1-5. The CDR3 is 14 residues long, ends included. CDR3 sequence: CASSFLAADQPQHF.